This T cell receptor beta chain originates from a study of human T cells and chemical hapten exposure. Study results and limitations: Counts of expanded TCRs at PT1 were positively correlated with patch test score.

The V end lost 7 bases, the J end lost 5 bases, and 17 bases lay between the germline ends. The CDR3 is 15 amino acids. The V gene's germline CDR1 is SNHLY and CDR2 FYNNEI. Notes on this clonotype: Its matching antigen is unknown.

Time point denoted: pre-sensitization, week 0. This sample's treatment: therapeutic diphenylcyclopropenone sensitization with weekly scalp DPC. TCRdb called the RACE reads again in MiXCR, with one record for every CDR3 protein. The sample holds 60,000 to 80,000 distinct CDR3 sequences; about 6.7% are singletons and the top ten take more than 1.5%. This receptor was identified in a woman aged 25 to 39 with alopecia areata. Some clones in this sample may be carry-over from other donors' samples. The chain combines TRBV2 with TRBJ2-2; TRBD1 is a possible D gene (7 bases). Sequenced here: whole blood, sampled in connection with sensitization to the hapten diphenylcyclopropenone (DPC). The CDR3 reads CASNHRGAGTGELFF. The DNA for the CDR3 is TGTGCCAGCAATCACAGGGGCGCGGGAACCGGGGAGCTGTTTTTT.